The entry below gives a single T cell receptor (beta chain) sequence along with its context. The target of this receptor is not known. No much larger clone is present one base from it, and per-base qualities are unavailable. This sample was taken from a study of shared clonotypes between healthy human individuals (dated by TCRdb to 2020 to 2021). Broadly, across the study: Two women and a few men aged 18 to 49 years were included in the cohort. For each donor, CD4 naive and CD4 memory were each run on three plates, CD8 naive on two plates, and CD8 memory on one plate. The study deeply sequenced blood TCR repertoires of about 5 healthy adults to estimate repertoire size and the extent of clonotype sharing between individuals. Libraries were prepared and TCR repertoires were sequenced by different laboratories using diverse techniques, in order to increase sequencing depth and limit assay-specific biases. Between about 0.85 and 9.5 billion PBMCs per donor were obtained by leukapheresis. What the study reported, not specific to this receptor: Because the study included a small number of donors, the genetic and exposure-history diversity represented was limited. Sharing across several donors was observed for about 5% of naive CD4, over 3% of naive CD8, around 2.5% of memory CD4, and about 0.4% of memory CD8 clonotypes. Pairwise subsampling indicated that sequencing depth was expected to affect the degree of clonotype sharing among donors. Sampling was restricted to blood, and TCR repertoires in tissue are likely to differ from TCR repertoires in blood. Compared with non-shared clonotypes, clonotypes shared by all four sorted-subset donors had higher generation probabilities. Even with the large sequencing depth, rarefaction of the sorted-subset datasets indicated that sequencing was incomplete. Estimated clonotype richness was generally larger for naive than for memory subsets.

Using the deep immunoSEQ assay, multiplex PCR amplified TCR CDR3 regions from genomic DNA. Extracted genomic DNA from each cell subset was distributed evenly across all wells of several immunoSEQ 96-well plates, and each plate was treated as a replicate. For sorted subsets, 150 to 200 ng genomic DNA, equal to about 30,000 T cell genomes, was loaded into each replicate PCR. The purified libraries were quantified using a Qubit 3.0 fluorometer, sized with a Bioanalyzer 2100, and then quantified again using the KAPA Library Quantification kit. Each immunoSEQ 96-well plate was sequenced on its own single-read 150-cycle Illumina NextSeq 550 flow cell. Per the original workflow: Because only junctional sequences without quality scores were contained in the immunoSEQ output, filtering matching that applied to full-length reads could not be performed. To assign V/J genes and CDR3, sequences were annotated against IMGT germline references using PyIR, a Python wrapper for IgBLAST v1.9. Reads were filtered out if the reads had weak V/J assignments (E-value above 1e-6), no CDR3, stop codons, out-of-frame junctions, or ambiguous translated residues. V3J clonotypes were defined by identical inferred V gene, J gene, and CDR3 amino acid sequence. The percentage overlap between two repertoires was calculated by dividing the number of shared unique clonotypes by the size of the smaller repertoire. Three approaches were used to assess repertoire richness: RTK rarefaction, the Chao1 estimator, and Recon v2.1 estimates of unobserved clonotypes. For all TCRbeta clonotypes obtained by the gDNA method from a handful of donors, generation probabilities were computed with OLGA. Held by TCRdb, this immuneACCESS table contains in-frame sequences only and omits some clones. Under half of the omission traces to an unresolved V gene where checked; the cause of the rest is unknown. V and J calls and clone size are as listed in that table; D and trimming were resolved from the DNA. The sample table lists fewer than 1 million clones, around 96% of them with a count of one. Of the sample, about 0.25% is held by the ten largest clones.

CD8 naive samples consisted of CD45RO-negative cells that were positively selected for CCR7, yielding a CD45RA+CCR7+ population without TemRA cells. Donors were healthy HIV-negative adults with no recently reported acute infections or vaccinations. Every donor was a Caucasian adult residing in Nashville, Tennessee, USA. After blood collection by leukapheresis, PBMCs were isolated using Ficoll-Histopaque density gradient centrifugation and then cryopreserved in the vapor phase of liquid nitrogen. Analytical flow cytometry was used to check the purity and quantity of each magnetically sorted T cell population. Each sorted fraction had its genomic DNA isolated and then quantified by UV absorbance on a Nanodrop 2000c. As encoded in the germline V gene, CDR1 is LGHNA while CDR2 is YSLEER. The CDR3 sequence holds 14 residues, the cysteine and phenylalanine included. Here the CDR3 DNA is all that survives: 42 bases in frame from base 1. The V end loses 8 bases and the J end loses 12 bases, and a stretch of 23 bases separates them.

The sequence links TRBV4-3 to TRBJ2-1, and the D gene may be TRBD1, 7 bases matching. This receptor was obtained from a man aged 25-45 years in good health. Sequenced: naive CD8+ T cells sorted from blood. Sample cell subset or site, as interpreted from the label and publication: CD45RA+CCR7+. Here the CDR3 is given as CASLAGGIHNRQFF. At the DNA level, the sequence is TGCGCCAGCCTTGCAGGGGGGATACACAATCGGCAGTTCTTC.